This section outlines one T cell receptor (beta chain) sequence together with its context. Antigen: not known. The repertoire was sequenced with immunoSEQ multiplex PCR; TCRdb's copy has only in-frame clones and lacks some. The sample has fewer than 30,000 clones, over 70% seen once. The data were obtained in a study of radiation and T cells in renal cell carcinoma. On the study more broadly: Nephrectomy followed 15 Gy stereotactic body radiation by 4 weeks. Notes on the study in general: From baseline, blood top tumor clonotypes peaked at 2 weeks post-radiation.

CDR1 is LGHNA, CDR2 YSLEER, per germline. The CDR3 has 16 amino acids. V lost 0 bases, J lost 4 bases, and 13 bases lay in between. This sample's time point: blood 2 weeks post-SBRT. Treatment noted: 15 Gy SBRT to primary tumor, nephrectomy 4 weeks later. Blood was sampled at baseline, 2 weeks and 4 weeks after SBRT. This renal cell carcinoma was of the clear cell type. The V call is TRBV4-3, the J call TRBJ2-1; D remains unclear. Specimen: blood, collected from a patient whose treatment included radiotherapy and nephrectomy. The TCR was taken from a man in his sixties with renal cell carcinoma. The CDR3 coding sequence is TGCGCCAGCAGCCAAGAACCCGTCCCACTTTACAATGAGCAGTTCTTC. This sequence encodes CASSQEPVPLYNEQFF.